The clone carrying this T cell receptor (beta chain) was picked up many times. The antigen remains undetermined. These data come from a study of T-cell memory formation after mild COVID-19. Study as a whole: Largely donor-specific sequence clusters came from two donors.

Study conclusions and caveats: Contracting CD4+ clones lay largely in CM and EM, with CD8+ ones residing in EMRA.

5'RACE, which relied on constant-segment primers, yielded TCR alpha and TCR beta cDNA libraries carrying sample barcodes and UMIs. Via MiXCR, TCRdb re-called the 5' RACE reads, giving one row per CDR3 protein. The table lists 300,000 to 350,000 distinct CDR3 sequences, under 15% of them singletons, with around 21% in the top ten. With 6 bases removed from V and 2 bases from J, the gap between germline ends came to 10 bases. Germline lookup yields CDR1 ENHRY and CDR2 SYGVKD. CDR3 length: 14 residues. The gene calls are TRBV10-3 and TRBJ2-2; maybe TRBD1 (6 bases). Sequencing input: PBMCs or a T cell subset sorted from them (not recorded which). The TCR originated in a young man who had mild COVID-19 (a few samples of this study predate the infection). Cell type and time point are not known. In DNA, the CDR3 is TGTGCCATCAGCAGGGGTCTAAACACCGGGGAGCTGTTTTTT. Translating it yields CAISRGLNTGELFF.